This T cell receptor beta chain was obtained from a study of shared clonotypes between healthy human individuals (dated by TCRdb to the early 2020s). About the investigation overall: A few men and a couple of women, aged 18 to 49 years, made up the cohort. To increase sequencing depth and limit assay-specific biases, TCR repertoire library preparation and sequencing were carried out by different laboratories using diverse techniques. To estimate repertoire size and how much clonotypes are shared between individuals, the study performed deep sequencing of blood TCR repertoires from roughly five healthy adults. For each donor, CD4 naive and CD4 memory were each given three plates, CD8 naive was given two plates, and CD8 memory was given one plate. Each donor's leukapheresis produced roughly between about 0.9 and 9.5 billion PBMCs. Overall study outcomes, separate from this receptor: The small number of donors limited the genetic and exposure-history diversity represented. Naive subsets generally had larger estimated clonotype richness than memory subsets did. Clonotypes shared by all four sorted-subset donors showed higher generation probabilities than non-shared clonotypes. Only blood was sampled, and tissue TCR repertoires likely differ from those in blood. Pairwise subsampling led to the expectation that sequencing depth would affect the degree of clonotype sharing among donors. About 5% of naive CD4, around 4% of naive CD8, around 2.3% of memory CD4, and roughly 0.4% of memory CD8 clonotypes were shared across four donors. Incomplete sequencing was indicated by rarefaction of sorted-subset datasets, despite the large sequencing depth.

Remarks on this clone: Its target antigen remains unknown. No much larger clone exists at a distance of one base, and base qualities are not known.

V sheds 0 bases and J sheds 3 bases, leaving 9 bases between their ends. The germline V gene gives CDR1 as SGHDN and CDR2 as FVKESK. The CDR3 sequence holds 15 residues, the cysteine and phenylalanine included. Of all the DNA, just the CDR3 is kept, 45 bases in frame from base 1. TCR CDR3 regions were amplified from genomic DNA by multiplex PCR using the deep immunoSEQ assay. Genomic DNA extracted from each cell subset was distributed evenly over all wells of several immunoSEQ 96-well plates, and each plate served as one replicate. Each replicate PCR for sorted subsets received roughly 0.2 ug genomic DNA, equal to 28,000 or so T cell genomes. Purified libraries were quantified with a Qubit 3.0 fluorometer, sized on a Bioanalyzer 2100, and re-quantified with the KAPA Library Quantification kit. Every immunoSEQ 96-well plate was sequenced on a dedicated single-read 150-cycle Illumina NextSeq 550 flow cell. Processing in the source paper ran as follows. Because the immunoSEQ output held only junctional sequences and lacked quality scores, the filtering could not match the filtering applied to full-length reads. To assign V/J genes and CDR3, sequences were annotated using PyIR, a Python wrapper for IgBLAST v1.9, with IMGT germline references. Reads with weak V/J assignments (E-value above 1e-6), missing CDR3, stop codons, out-of-frame junctions, or ambiguous translated residues were removed. V3J clonotypes were defined as sequences sharing an identical inferred V gene, J gene, and CDR3 amino acid sequence. To compute the percentage overlap between repertoires, the number of shared unique clonotypes was divided by the size of the smaller repertoire. Repertoire richness was assessed with RTK rarefaction, the Chao1 estimator, and Recon v2.1 estimates of unobserved clonotypes. For all TCRbeta clonotypes obtained by the gDNA method from a handful of donors, generation probabilities were computed with OLGA. TCRdb provides this immuneACCESS table in a form limited to in-frame rearrangements. Some clones are lacking; in checked studies, under half of them reflect an unresolved V gene, and why the rest are absent is not known. V and J calls and clone size are as listed in that table; D and trimming were resolved from the DNA. This sample comprises 2.3 million or so clones, 90% to 95% of them detected only once. The top ten constitute 0.39% of the sample.

The donors were healthy, HIV-negative adults with no recently reported acute infections or vaccinations. Every donor was a Caucasian adult residing in Nashville, Tennessee, USA. CD4+ T cells were enriched by magnetic negative selection; naive cells were then positively selected on CD45RA, and the negative fraction formed the memory subset. Blood was obtained by leukapheresis, after which PBMCs were separated by Ficoll-Histopaque density gradient centrifugation and cryopreserved in liquid nitrogen vapor phase. Analytical flow cytometry was used to check the purity and quantity of each magnetically sorted T cell population. Genomic DNA was isolated from each sorted fraction and quantified by UV absorbance on a Nanodrop 2000c.

The receptor was derived from a man aged 18 to 30 in good health. Some clones in this sample may be carry-over from other donors' samples. The sequenced sample was naive CD4+ T cells from PBMCs. Per the publication, the cell subset or site label means: CD45RA+ positively selected. The V and J segments used are TRBV14 and TRBJ2-1, with a tentative D gene TRBD1 over 5 matching bases. The nucleotide sequence is given as TGTGCCAGCAGCCAAGATAGGCAGGGCTACAATGAGCAGTTCTTC. This codes for CASSQDRQGYNEQFF. The CDR3, completed at both ends by the reference TRBV14 and TRBJ2-1 genes, gives the full variable domain EAGVTQFPSHSVIEKGQTVTLRCDPISGHDNLYWYRRVMGKEIKFLLHFVKESKQDESGMPNNRFLAERTGGTYSTLKVQPAELEDSGVYFCASSQDRQGYNEQFFGPGTRLTVL.